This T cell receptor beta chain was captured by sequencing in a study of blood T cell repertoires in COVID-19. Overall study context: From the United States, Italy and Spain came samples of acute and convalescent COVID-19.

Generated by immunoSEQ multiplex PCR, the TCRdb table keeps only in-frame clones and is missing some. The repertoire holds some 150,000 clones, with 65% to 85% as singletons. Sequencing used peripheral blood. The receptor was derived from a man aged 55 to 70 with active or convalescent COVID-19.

The chain's CDR3 is CASSKGQGETQYF. The CDR3 nucleotides read TGTGCCAGCAGCAAAGGACAGGGGGAGACCCAGTACTTC. The chain employs TRBV21-1 and TRBJ2-5; the table's D gene call, TRBD1, was not cross checked with the DNA. TRBV21-1 is described as a pseudogene. The CDR3 totals 13 residues.